This T cell receptor beta chain was sequenced during a study of cytomegalovirus exposure and HLA in healthy donors. Notes on the study in general: An ancestry cluster, one associated with Asian ancestry, reportedly showed fewer N-insertions than the approximately 650-donor mean in a later analysis. A later analysis found common viral pathogens apparently linked to several of the most significant clusters.

These donors, healthy bone marrow donors, were studied. On this clone: What it binds is unknown.

CDR3 size: 17 residues. Trimming removed 0 bases from V and 2 bases from J, with 15 bases in between. Per germline, CDR1 LNHDA and CDR2 SQIVND (reference sequence). Amplification used 60 Vbeta primers and 13 Jbeta primers. Assay used: immunoSEQ multiplex PCR; TCRdb lists only in-frame clones, some missing. Altogether under 200,000 clones are present, 75% to 85% being singletons, with the ten largest covering around 14%. This chain uses TRBV19 with TRBJ2-3, with D perhaps matching TRBD2 (6 bases). The material sequenced was PBMCs. The receptor comes from a woman in her 30s in good health and CMV-seropositive. The CDR3 DNA reads TGTGCCAGTAGTATAGATTTGGGGGGACTTTACACAGATACGCAGTATTTT. This encodes CASSIDLGGLYTDTQYF.